The rows below give T cell receptor beta chains drawn from one sample of a study of CD8+CD57+ T cells in acquired aplastic anemia. Each CDR3 protein gets one entry after TCRdb re-called the reads with MiXCR. The sample holds around 150,000 distinct CDR3 sequences, 71% seen once. Sequenced material: sorted CD4+, CD8+, or CD8+CD57+ T cells (not recorded which) from PBMCs. These receptor sequences come from a human donor with aplastic anemia. Both conserved end residues are part of each CDR3. Each record gives: V gene, D gene, J gene, clone size, CDR3 protein, CDR3 DNA. A D gene is named only where the DNA matches it firmly. Size is omitted from some rows. Given values are once, few, many or a class for expanded clones.

v_gene: TRBV24-1; d_gene: TRBD2; j_gene: TRBJ2-1; abundance: once; CDR3aa: CATSDASGSWFINEQFF; CDR3nt: TGTGCCACCAGTGATGCTAGCGGGAGCTGGTTTATAAATGAGCAGTTCTTC
v_gene: TRBV5-1; d_gene: .; j_gene: TRBJ2-3; abundance: .; CDR3aa: CASKVDTDTQYF; CDR3nt: TGCGCCAGCAAGGTCGACACAGATACGCAGTATTTT
v_gene: TRBV2; d_gene: .; j_gene: TRBJ1-1; abundance: once; CDR3aa: CASRFDRIDEAFF; CDR3nt: TGTGCCAGCAGGTTCGACAGAATCGATGAAGCTTTCTTT
v_gene: TRBV20-1; d_gene: .; j_gene: TRBJ1-5; abundance: .; CDR3aa: CSARRFVGQNQPQHF; CDR3nt: TGCAGTGCTAGAAGATTTGTGGGGCAGAATCAGCCCCAGCATTTT
v_gene: TRBV24-1; d_gene: TRBD2; j_gene: TRBJ2-5; abundance: .; CDR3aa: CATSTGTSGSGRETQYF; CDR3nt: TGTGCCACCAGTACCGGGACTAGCGGGAGTGGCCGAGAGACCCAGTACTTC
v_gene: TRBV12-3/TRBV12-4; d_gene: .; j_gene: TRBJ2-7; abundance: .; CDR3aa: CASGPLGASYEQYF; CDR3nt: TGTGCCAGCGGACCCCTAGGGGCGTCCTACGAGCAGTACTTC
v_gene: TRBV24-1; d_gene: TRBD1; j_gene: TRBJ1-1; abundance: .; CDR3aa: CATSDTSDRGNTEAFF; CDR3nt: TGTGCCACCAGTGATACATCGGACAGGGGGAACACTGAAGCTTTCTTT
v_gene: TRBV24-1; d_gene: .; j_gene: TRBJ2-6; abundance: .; CDR3aa: CATSAPSGANVLTF; CDR3nt: TGTGCCACCAGTGCACCCTCTGGGGCCAACGTCCTGACTTTC
v_gene: TRBV24-1; d_gene: TRBD1; j_gene: TRBJ2-7; abundance: .; CDR3aa: CATKSSRGPTYEQYF; CDR3nt: TGTGCCACCAAGAGCAGTAGGGGGCCGACCTACGAGCAGTACTTC
v_gene: TRBV24-1; d_gene: .; j_gene: TRBJ2-3; abundance: .; CDR3aa: CATGSGPTDTQYF; CDR3nt: TGTGCCACCGGCAGCGGGCCCACAGATACGCAGTATTTT
v_gene: TRBV27; d_gene: .; j_gene: TRBJ2-7; abundance: many; CDR3aa: CASGSGVHEQYF; CDR3nt: TGTGCCAGCGGGTCGGGGGTCCACGAGCAGTACTTC
v_gene: TRBV7-9; d_gene: TRBD1; j_gene: TRBJ1-1; abundance: .; CDR3aa: CASSEDRGVNTEAFF; CDR3nt: TGTGCCAGCAGCGAAGACAGGGGCGTGAACACTGAAGCTTTCTTT
v_gene: TRBV29-1; d_gene: .; j_gene: TRBJ1-2; abundance: many; CDR3aa: CSVAGEWYGYTF; CDR3nt: TGCAGCGTTGCTGGGGAGTGGTATGGCTACACCTTC
v_gene: TRBV19; d_gene: TRBD2; j_gene: TRBJ2-7; abundance: few; CDR3aa: CASSVLAESYEQYF; CDR3nt: TGTGCCAGTAGTGTGCTAGCGGAATCCTACGAGCAGTACTTC
v_gene: TRBV29-1; d_gene: .; j_gene: TRBJ2-7; abundance: .; CDR3aa: CSVAREGYEQYF; CDR3nt: TGCAGCGTTGCCAGGGAAGGCTACGAGCAGTACTTC
v_gene: TRBV29-1; d_gene: .; j_gene: TRBJ1-1; abundance: .; CDR3aa: CSVAGGNTEAFF; CDR3nt: TGCAGCGTTGCGGGCGGGAACACTGAAGCTTTCTTT
v_gene: TRBV2; d_gene: TRBD1; j_gene: TRBJ1-4; abundance: .; CDR3aa: CASRADRGQVNEKLFF; CDR3nt: TGTGCCAGCAGAGCAGACAGGGGGCAAGTTAATGAAAAACTGTTTTTT
v_gene: TRBV5-1; d_gene: TRBD1; j_gene: TRBJ1-4; abundance: .; CDR3aa: CASSLETGREKLFF; CDR3nt: TGCGCCAGCAGCTTGGAGACAGGGCGTGAAAAACTGTTTTTT
v_gene: TRBV4-2; d_gene: .; j_gene: TRBJ1-1; abundance: .; CDR3aa: CASSPRALTEAFF; CDR3nt: TGTGCCAGCAGCCCCCGTGCCCTCACTGAAGCTTTCTTT
v_gene: TRBV10-2; d_gene: TRBD2; j_gene: TRBJ2-3; abundance: .; CDR3aa: CASSEIPGVAGLDTQYF; CDR3nt: TGCGCCAGCAGTGAGATCCCTGGGGTAGCGGGGTTGGATACGCAGTATTTT
v_gene: TRBV7-3; d_gene: .; j_gene: TRBJ1-4; abundance: .; CDR3aa: CASSENGLPNEKLFF; CDR3nt: TGTGCCAGCAGCGAAAATGGGCTACCTAATGAAAAACTGTTTTTT
v_gene: TRBV25-1; d_gene: .; j_gene: TRBJ2-2; abundance: .; CDR3aa: CACSARSPKTGELFF; CDR3nt: .
v_gene: TRBV5-4; d_gene: .; j_gene: TRBJ1-2; abundance: .; CDR3aa: CASSQDLGGNYGYTF; CDR3nt: TGCGCCAGCAGCCAAGATCTCGGGGGTAACTATGGCTACACCTTC
v_gene: TRBV2; d_gene: TRBD1; j_gene: TRBJ1-1; abundance: .; CDR3aa: CASKWTGVDGTEAFF; CDR3nt: TGTGCCAGCAAATGGACAGGGGTGGATGGCACTGAAGCTTTCTTT
v_gene: TRBV20-1; d_gene: TRBD2; j_gene: TRBJ2-7; abundance: .; CDR3aa: CSAPPGLAIDEQYF; CDR3nt: TGCAGTGCTCCACCCGGACTAGCAATTGACGAGCAGTACTTC
v_gene: TRBV5-6; d_gene: .; j_gene: TRBJ1-2; abundance: medium-sized; CDR3aa: CASSLAGNYGYTF; CDR3nt: TGTGCCAGCAGCTTGGCTGGGAACTATGGCTACACCTTC
v_gene: TRBV7-8; d_gene: .; j_gene: TRBJ2-2; abundance: .; CDR3aa: CASSPWELFF; CDR3nt: TGTGCCAGCAGCCCCTGGGAGCTGTTTTTT
v_gene: TRBV20-1; d_gene: TRBD2; j_gene: TRBJ2-7; abundance: few; CDR3aa: CSANEIAGGTDEQYF; CDR3nt: TGCAGTGCTAATGAAATAGCGGGAGGTACCGACGAGCAGTACTTC
v_gene: TRBV10-3; d_gene: TRBD1; j_gene: TRBJ2-7; abundance: .; CDR3aa: CAISPGQGYEQYF; CDR3nt: TGTGCCATCAGTCCGGGACAGGGCTACGAGCAGTACTTC
v_gene: TRBV7-9; d_gene: TRBD2; j_gene: TRBJ2-7; abundance: .; CDR3aa: CASSPGLAGVGEQYF; CDR3nt: TGTGCCAGCAGCCCGGGACTAGCGGGAGTAGGAGAGCAGTACTTC
v_gene: TRBV5-1; d_gene: .; j_gene: TRBJ1-2; abundance: .; CDR3aa: CASSLGLSDYGYTF; CDR3nt: TGCGCCAGCAGCTTGGGACTTTCCGACTATGGCTACACCTTC
v_gene: TRBV5-4; d_gene: .; j_gene: TRBJ2-5; abundance: .; CDR3aa: CASRDETQYF; CDR3nt: TGTGCCAGCAGGGACGAGACCCAGTACTTC
v_gene: TRBV28; d_gene: .; j_gene: TRBJ2-7; abundance: many; CDR3aa: CASSLETGTYEQYF; CDR3nt: TGTGCCAGCAGTTTGGAGACAGGCACCTACGAGCAGTACTTC
v_gene: TRBV7-3; d_gene: .; j_gene: TRBJ2-6; abundance: .; CDR3aa: CASSSPGGANVLTF; CDR3nt: TGTGCCAGCAGCTCCCCCGGGGGGGCCAACGTCCTGACTTTC
v_gene: TRBV7-8; d_gene: .; j_gene: TRBJ2-5; abundance: .; CDR3aa: CASSSPSQQETQYF; CDR3nt: TGTGCCAGCAGCTCCCCGAGCCAACAAGAGACCCAGTACTTC
v_gene: TRBV10-3; d_gene: .; j_gene: TRBJ2-7; abundance: .; CDR3aa: CAILGTELYEQYF; CDR3nt: TGTGCCATCCTGGGGACGGAACTCTACGAGCAGTACTTC
v_gene: TRBV7-2; d_gene: .; j_gene: TRBJ1-2; abundance: .; CDR3aa: CASSLDSVIGGYTF; CDR3nt: TGTGCCAGCAGCTTAGACTCGGTAATTGGTGGCTACACCTTC
v_gene: TRBV5-1; d_gene: .; j_gene: TRBJ2-2; abundance: .; CDR3aa: CAASDSTLLGELFF; CDR3nt: TGCGCCGCCTCGGACTCGACCCTATTGGGGGAGCTGTTTTTT
v_gene: TRBV4-2; d_gene: .; j_gene: TRBJ2-7; abundance: .; CDR3aa: CASSQDGMAASYEQYF; CDR3nt: TGTGCCAGCAGCCAAGATGGCATGGCAGCCTCCTACGAGCAGTACTTC
v_gene: TRBV24-1; d_gene: TRBD1; j_gene: TRBJ1-5; abundance: .; CDR3aa: CATSDPRDRAMNEHF; CDR3nt: TGTGCCACCAGTGATCCCCGGGACAGGGCAATGAATGAGCATTTT
v_gene: TRBV7-6; d_gene: TRBD1; j_gene: TRBJ2-7; abundance: .; CDR3aa: CASSPIGQESYEQYF; CDR3nt: TGTGCCAGCAGCCCCATCGGACAGGAGTCCTACGAGCAGTACTTC
v_gene: TRBV7-9; d_gene: .; j_gene: TRBJ2-5; abundance: .; CDR3aa: CASSLTNQETQYF; CDR3nt: TGTGCCAGCAGCTTAACTAACCAAGAGACCCAGTACTTC